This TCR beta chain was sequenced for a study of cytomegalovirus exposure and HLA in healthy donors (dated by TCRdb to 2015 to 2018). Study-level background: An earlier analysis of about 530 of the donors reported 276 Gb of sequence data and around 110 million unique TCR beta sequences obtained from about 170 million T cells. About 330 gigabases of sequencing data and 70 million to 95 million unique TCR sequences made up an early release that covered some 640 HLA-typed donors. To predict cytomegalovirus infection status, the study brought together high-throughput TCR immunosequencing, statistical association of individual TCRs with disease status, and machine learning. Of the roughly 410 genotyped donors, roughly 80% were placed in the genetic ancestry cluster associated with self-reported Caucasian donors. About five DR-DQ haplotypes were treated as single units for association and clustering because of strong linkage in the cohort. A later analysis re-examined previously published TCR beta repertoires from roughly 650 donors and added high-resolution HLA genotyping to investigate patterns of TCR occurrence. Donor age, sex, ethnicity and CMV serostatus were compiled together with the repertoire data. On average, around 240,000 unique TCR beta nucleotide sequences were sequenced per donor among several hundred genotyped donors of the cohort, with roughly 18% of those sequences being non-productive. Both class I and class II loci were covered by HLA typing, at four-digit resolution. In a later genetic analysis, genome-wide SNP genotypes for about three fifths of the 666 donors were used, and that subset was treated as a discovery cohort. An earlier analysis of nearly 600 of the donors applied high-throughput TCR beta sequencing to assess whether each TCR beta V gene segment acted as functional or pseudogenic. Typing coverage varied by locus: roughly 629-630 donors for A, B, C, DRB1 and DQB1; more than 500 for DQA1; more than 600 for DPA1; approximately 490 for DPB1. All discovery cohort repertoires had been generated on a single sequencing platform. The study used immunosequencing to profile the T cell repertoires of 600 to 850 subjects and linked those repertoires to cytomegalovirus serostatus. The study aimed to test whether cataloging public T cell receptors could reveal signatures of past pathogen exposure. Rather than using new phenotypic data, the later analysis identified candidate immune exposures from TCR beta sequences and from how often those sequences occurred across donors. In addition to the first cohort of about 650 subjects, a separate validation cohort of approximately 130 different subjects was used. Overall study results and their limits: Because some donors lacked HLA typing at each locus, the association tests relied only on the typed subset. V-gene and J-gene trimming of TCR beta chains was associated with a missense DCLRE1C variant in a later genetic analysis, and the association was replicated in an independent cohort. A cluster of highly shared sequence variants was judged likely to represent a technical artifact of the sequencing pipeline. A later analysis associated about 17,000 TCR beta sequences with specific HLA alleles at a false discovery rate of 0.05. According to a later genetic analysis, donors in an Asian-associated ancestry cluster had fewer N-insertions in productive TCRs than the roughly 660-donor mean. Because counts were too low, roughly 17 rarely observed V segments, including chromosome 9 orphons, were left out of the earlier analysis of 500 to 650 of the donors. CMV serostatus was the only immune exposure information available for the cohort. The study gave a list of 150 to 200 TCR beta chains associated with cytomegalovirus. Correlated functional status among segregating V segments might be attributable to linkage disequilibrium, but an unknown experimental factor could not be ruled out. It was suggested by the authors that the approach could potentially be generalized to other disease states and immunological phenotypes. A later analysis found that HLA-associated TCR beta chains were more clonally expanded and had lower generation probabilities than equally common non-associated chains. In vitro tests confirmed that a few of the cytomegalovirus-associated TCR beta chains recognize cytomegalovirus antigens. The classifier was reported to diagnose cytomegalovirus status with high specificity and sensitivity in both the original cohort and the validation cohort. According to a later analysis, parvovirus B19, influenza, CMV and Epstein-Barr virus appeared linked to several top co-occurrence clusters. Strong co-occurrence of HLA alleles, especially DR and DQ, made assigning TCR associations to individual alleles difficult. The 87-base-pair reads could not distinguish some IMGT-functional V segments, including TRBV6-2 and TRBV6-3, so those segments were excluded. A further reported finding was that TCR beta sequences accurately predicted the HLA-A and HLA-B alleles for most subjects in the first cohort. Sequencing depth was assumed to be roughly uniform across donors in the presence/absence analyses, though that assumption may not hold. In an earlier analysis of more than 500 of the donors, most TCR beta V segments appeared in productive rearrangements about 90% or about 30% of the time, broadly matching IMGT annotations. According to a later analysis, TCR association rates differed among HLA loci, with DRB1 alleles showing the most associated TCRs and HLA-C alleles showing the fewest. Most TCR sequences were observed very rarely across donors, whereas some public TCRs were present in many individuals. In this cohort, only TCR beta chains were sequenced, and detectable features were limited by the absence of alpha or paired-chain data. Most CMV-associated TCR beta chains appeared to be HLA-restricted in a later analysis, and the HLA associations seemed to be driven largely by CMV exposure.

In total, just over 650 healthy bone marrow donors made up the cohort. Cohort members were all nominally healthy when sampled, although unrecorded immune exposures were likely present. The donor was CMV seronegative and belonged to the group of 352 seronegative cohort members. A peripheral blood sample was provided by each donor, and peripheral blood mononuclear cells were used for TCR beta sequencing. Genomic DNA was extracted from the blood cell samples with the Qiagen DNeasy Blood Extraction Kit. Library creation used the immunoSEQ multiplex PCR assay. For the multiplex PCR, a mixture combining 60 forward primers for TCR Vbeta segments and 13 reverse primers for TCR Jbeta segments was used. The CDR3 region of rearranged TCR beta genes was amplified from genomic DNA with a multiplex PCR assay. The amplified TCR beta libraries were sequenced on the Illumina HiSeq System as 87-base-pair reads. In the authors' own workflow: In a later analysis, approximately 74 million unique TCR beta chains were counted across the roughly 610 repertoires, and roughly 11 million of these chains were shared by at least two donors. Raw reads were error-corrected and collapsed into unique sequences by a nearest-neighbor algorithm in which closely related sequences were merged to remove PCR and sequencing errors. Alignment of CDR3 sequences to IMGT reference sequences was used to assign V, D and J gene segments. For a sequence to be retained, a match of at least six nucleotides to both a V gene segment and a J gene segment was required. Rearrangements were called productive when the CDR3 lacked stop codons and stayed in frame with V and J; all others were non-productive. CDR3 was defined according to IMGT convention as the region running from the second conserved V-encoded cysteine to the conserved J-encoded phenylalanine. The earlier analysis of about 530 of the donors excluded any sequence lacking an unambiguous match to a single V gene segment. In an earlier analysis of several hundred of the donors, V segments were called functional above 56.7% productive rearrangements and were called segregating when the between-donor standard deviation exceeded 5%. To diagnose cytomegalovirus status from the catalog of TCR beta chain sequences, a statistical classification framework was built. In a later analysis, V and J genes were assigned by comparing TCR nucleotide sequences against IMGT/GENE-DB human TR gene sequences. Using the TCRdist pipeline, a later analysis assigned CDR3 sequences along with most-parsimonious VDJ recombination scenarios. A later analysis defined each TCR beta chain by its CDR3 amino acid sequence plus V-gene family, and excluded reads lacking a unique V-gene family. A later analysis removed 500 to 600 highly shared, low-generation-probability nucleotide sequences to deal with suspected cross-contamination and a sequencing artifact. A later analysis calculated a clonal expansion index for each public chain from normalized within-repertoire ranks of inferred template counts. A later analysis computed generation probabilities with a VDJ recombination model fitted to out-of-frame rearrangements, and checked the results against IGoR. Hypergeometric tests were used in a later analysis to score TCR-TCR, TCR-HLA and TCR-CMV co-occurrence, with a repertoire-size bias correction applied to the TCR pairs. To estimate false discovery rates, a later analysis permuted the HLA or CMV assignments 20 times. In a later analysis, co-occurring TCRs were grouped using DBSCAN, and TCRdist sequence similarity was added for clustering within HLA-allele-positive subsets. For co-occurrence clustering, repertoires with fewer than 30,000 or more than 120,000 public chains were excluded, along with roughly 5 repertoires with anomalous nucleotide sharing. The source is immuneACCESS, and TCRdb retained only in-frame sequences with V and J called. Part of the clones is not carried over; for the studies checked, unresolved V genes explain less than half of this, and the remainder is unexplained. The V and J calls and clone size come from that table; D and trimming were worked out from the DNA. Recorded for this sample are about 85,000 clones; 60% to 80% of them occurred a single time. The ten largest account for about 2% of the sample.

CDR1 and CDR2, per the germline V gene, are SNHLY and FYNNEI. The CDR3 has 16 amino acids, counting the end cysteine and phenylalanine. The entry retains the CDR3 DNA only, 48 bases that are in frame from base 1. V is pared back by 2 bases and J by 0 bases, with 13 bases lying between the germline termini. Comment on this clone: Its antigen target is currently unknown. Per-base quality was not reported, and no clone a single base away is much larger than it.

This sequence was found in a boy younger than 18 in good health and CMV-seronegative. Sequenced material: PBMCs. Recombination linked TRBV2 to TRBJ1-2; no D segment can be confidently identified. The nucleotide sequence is TGTGCCAGCAGTGAACGTAATTCACCAGCTAACTATGGCTACACCTTC. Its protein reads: CASSERNSPANYGYTF.